This T cell receptor beta chain was sequenced in a study of control samples from healthy donors and cancer patients. Assay used: immunoSEQ multiplex PCR; TCRdb lists only in-frame clones, some missing. The top ten hold approximately 1.5% of the sample, which has 150,000 to 200,000 clones, roughly 92% seen once. V lost 1 base and J lost 1, with 17 bases in between. This CDR3 spans 17 amino acids. CDR1 is SGHRS, CDR2 YFSETQ, per germline. This receptor was taken from a young man in good health. V gene TRBV5-1 combines with J gene TRBJ2-5; D is perhaps TRBD1 or TRBD2 (6 bases each). Sequencing used blood. The CDR3 DNA reads as TGCGCCAGCAGCTTGTTACAAGGGGGGCCCTCCCAAGAGACCCAGTACTTC. It specifies CASSLLQGGPSQETQYF.